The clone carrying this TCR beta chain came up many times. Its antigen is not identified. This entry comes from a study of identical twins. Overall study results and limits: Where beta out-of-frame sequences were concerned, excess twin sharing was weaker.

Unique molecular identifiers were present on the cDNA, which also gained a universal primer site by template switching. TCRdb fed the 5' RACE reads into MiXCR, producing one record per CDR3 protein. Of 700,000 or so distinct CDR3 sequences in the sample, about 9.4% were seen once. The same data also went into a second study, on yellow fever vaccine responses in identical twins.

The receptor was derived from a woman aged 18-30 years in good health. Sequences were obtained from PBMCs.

The CDR3 coding sequence is TGCAGTGCTAGAGTAGTTGGCCAGGGGGCTGGAGAGACCCAGTACTTC. Translated, it gives CSARVVGQGAGETQYF. The chain links TRBV20-1 to TRBJ2-5; 8 nucleotides agree with TRBD1. Looked up from germline, CDR1 is DFQATT and CDR2 is SNEGSKA (reference sequence). The J segment lost 4 bases and the V segment lost 1 base, leaving 11 bases of the junction unmatched. The CDR3 is 16 residues long.